Below, 6 T cell receptor beta chains from the same sample are listed, as sequenced in a study of shared clonotypes between healthy human individuals. Generated by immunoSEQ multiplex PCR, the TCRdb table keeps only in-frame clones and is missing some. This sample has 2,500,000 or so clones, with over 85% found just once. Input material: naive CD4+ T cells from PBMCs. Subset described: CD45RA+ positively selected. The receptors were gathered from a man between 18 and 35 years old in good health. Some clones in this sample may be carry-over from other donors' samples.

The V gene is TRBV5-6, the J gene TRBJ1-6; D remains unclear. Trimming stripped 4 bases from V and 5 bases from J, with 7 bases between. Germline values: CDR1 SGHDT, CDR2 YYEEEE. The CDR3 runs to 13 residues. The DNA for the CDR3 is TGTGCCAGCAGCCTCGGGGATAATTCACCCCTCCACTTT. Protein sequence: CASSLGDNSPLHF.

The chain combines TRBV11-2 with TRBJ2-3, with TRBD2 matching 7 bases. This CDR3 is 17 amino acids long. Per the germline V gene, CDR1 is SGHAT and CDR2 is FQNNGV. V trimming: 1 base; J trimming: 1 base; junction bases outside the gene matches: 8. The CDR3 region is CASSLGGAGWGTDTQYF. CDR3 nucleotide sequence: TGTGCCAGCAGCTTAGGTGGAGCGGGATGGGGCACAGATACGCAGTATTTT.

The rearrangement links TRBV25-1 to TRBJ1-3; D is perhaps TRBD1 (6 bases). V gave up 5 bases and J gave up 3 bases, with 20 bases separating them. Per the germline V gene, CDR1 is MGHDK and CDR2 is SYGVNS. The CDR3 consists of 17 residues. The CDR3 loop is CASSPGGGMVVGNTIYF. CDR3 sequence (DNA): TGTGCCAGCAGTCCCGGGGGGGGCATGGTCGTTGGAAACACCATATATTTT. Drawing the rest from reference TRBV25-1 and TRBJ1-3, the complete variable domain is EADIYQTPRYLVIGTGKKITLECSQTMGHDKMYWYQQDPGMELHLIHYSYGVNSTEKGDLSSESTVSRIRTEHFPLTLESARPSHTSQYLCASSPGGGMVVGNTIYFGEGSWLTVV.

A remark on this clone: The sample holds other DNA sequences that translate to the same CDR3. The chain links TRBV28 to TRBJ1-5; no clear D. Trimming removed 3 bases from V and 3 bases from J, with 6 bases in between. The CDR3 extends over 13 amino acids. Germline V lookup: CDR1 MDHEN, CDR2 SYDVKM. The CDR3 region is CASSLGVNQPQHF. The CDR3 DNA reads as TGTGCCAGCAGTTTGGGCGTCAATCAGCCCCAGCATTTT. The full variable domain, in which reference TRBV28 and TRBJ1-5 provide the parts outside the CDR3, is DVKVTQSSRYLVKRTGEKVFLECVQDMDHENMFWYRQDPGLGLRLIYFSYDVKMKEKGDIPEGYSVSREKKERFSLILESASTNQTSMYLCASSLGVNQPQHFGDGTRLSIL.

The chain couples TRBV28 to TRBJ1-5, with D maybe TRBD1 (6 bases). The CDR3 is 15 residues long. Trimming took 3 bases from V and 2 from J, leaving 11 bases between them. Germline V lookup: CDR1 MDHEN, CDR2 SYDVKM. CDR3 nucleotide sequence: TGTGCCAGCAGTTTCACAGGGTCGGGCAATCAGCCCCAGCATTTT. Translation gives CASSFTGSGNQPQHF.

The genes are TRBV4-1 and TRBJ2-1; D possibly corresponds to TRBD2 (5 bases). The CDR3 contains 17 residues. Looked up from germline, CDR1 is MGHRA and CDR2 is YSYEKL. Deletions cut 4 bases from V and 6 bases from J, with 22 bases between. CDR3: CASSPVNDYGGGNEQFF. The DNA for the CDR3 is TGCGCCAGCAGCCCAGTAAACGACTACGGTGGTGGCAATGAGCAGTTCTTC.